This TCR beta chain was recorded in a study of identical twins. Notes on the study in general: Abundant beta clonotypes from cord blood had fewer insertions, unlike memory repertoires, which showed none.

The CDR3 is made up of 14 amino acids. V was clipped by 3 bases and J by 3 bases, with 9 bases between them. Germline CDR1 and CDR2: ENHRY and SYGVKD. Comment on this clonotype: What it recognizes is unknown.

From the 5' RACE reads, TCRdb called clonotypes with MiXCR, one entry per CDR3 protein. The sample lists 1.5 million to 2 million distinct CDR3 sequences; about 32% were seen once. The chain has TRBV10-3 and TRBJ1-5; TRBD1 might be the D (6 bases). This sequence originates from a newborn girl in good health. Sequencing input: cord blood. The CDR3 protein is CAISEGDINQPQHF. CDR3 nucleotide sequence: TGTGCCATCAGTGAAGGGGACATCAATCAGCCCCAGCATTTT.